Listed below are T cell receptor beta chains from one sample, sequenced in a study of monozygotic twins with inflammatory bowel disease. Following a re-call of the 5' RACE reads, TCRdb has one entry per CDR3 protein and lacks DNA. The table gives hundreds of thousands of distinct CDR3 sequences; the top ten clones make up over 5% of it. Sequenced input: blood. Source of these receptors: a human donor with ulcerative colitis or Crohn's disease, or a healthy co-twin of an affected twin (not recorded which). The CDR3 runs from the conserved cysteine through the conserved F or W.

v_gene,j_gene,CDR3aa
TRBV6-1,TRBJ1-5,CASRTRSQGNQPQHF
TRBV7-9,TRBJ2-7,CASSSRDRGLEQYF
TRBV6-5,TRBJ2-5,CASTDYLETQYF
TRBV5-6,TRBJ2-1,CASSLKFASWRRGDEQFF
TRBV29-1,TRBJ2-1,CSVSGLYSDEQFF
TRBV30,TRBJ1-1,CAWSVVDSTEAFF
TRBV29-1,TRBJ1-5,CSVGVGGVGNQPQHF
TRBV7-3,TRBJ2-7,CASSLTGGAYEQYF
TRBV27,TRBJ2-7,CASRPLVRDYEQYF
TRBV10-3,TRBJ2-1,CAISGERAGKQFF
TRBV6-5,TRBJ1-2,CASTLLQGHYGYTF
TRBV7-2,TRBJ2-1,CASSLVLGAYNEQFF
TRBV19,TRBJ2-2,CASSHLDTGELFF
TRBV19,TRBJ2-4,CATATGGMDIQYF
TRBV28,TRBJ2-1,CATTGLAGVVGEQFF
TRBV7-2,TRBJ2-2,CASSSQGLIGELFF
TRBV5-6,TRBJ2-7,CASSQGRGHHEQYF
TRBV3-1,TRBJ1-6,CASSHIGSGSPLHF
TRBV6-2/TRBV6-3,TRBJ2-1,CASTSPEASFFNNEQFF
TRBV12-3/TRBV12-4,TRBJ1-3,CASRTGRGNTIYF
TRBV20-1,TRBJ2-4,CSARGFGTVGTDIQYF
TRBV12-3/TRBV12-4,TRBJ1-2,CASSPAGTGNVVYGYTF
TRBV20-1,TRBJ2-1,CSARLANNEQFF
TRBV12-3/TRBV12-4,TRBJ2-3,CASSLTGHASTDTQYF
TRBV20-1,TRBJ2-2,CSANRAGNTGELFF
TRBV19,TRBJ2-1,CASTPDTNSYNEQFF
TRBV10-3,TRBJ2-3,CAIRTRTDTDTQYF
TRBV12-3/TRBV12-4,TRBJ2-6,CASSLGWGALGANVLTF
TRBV28,TRBJ1-6,CASRIDRFNSPLHF
TRBV5-5,TRBJ1-4,CASSRPGVTNEKLFF
TRBV5-6,TRBJ2-3,CASSEKPSGSTDTQYF
TRBV4-2,TRBJ2-7,CASSQASAKSYEQYF
TRBV19,TRBJ2-7,CASSPLTGAQGGYEQYF
TRBV19,TRBJ2-1,CASMIHSSYNEQFF
TRBV7-9,TRBJ2-7,CASSFDRAYEQYF